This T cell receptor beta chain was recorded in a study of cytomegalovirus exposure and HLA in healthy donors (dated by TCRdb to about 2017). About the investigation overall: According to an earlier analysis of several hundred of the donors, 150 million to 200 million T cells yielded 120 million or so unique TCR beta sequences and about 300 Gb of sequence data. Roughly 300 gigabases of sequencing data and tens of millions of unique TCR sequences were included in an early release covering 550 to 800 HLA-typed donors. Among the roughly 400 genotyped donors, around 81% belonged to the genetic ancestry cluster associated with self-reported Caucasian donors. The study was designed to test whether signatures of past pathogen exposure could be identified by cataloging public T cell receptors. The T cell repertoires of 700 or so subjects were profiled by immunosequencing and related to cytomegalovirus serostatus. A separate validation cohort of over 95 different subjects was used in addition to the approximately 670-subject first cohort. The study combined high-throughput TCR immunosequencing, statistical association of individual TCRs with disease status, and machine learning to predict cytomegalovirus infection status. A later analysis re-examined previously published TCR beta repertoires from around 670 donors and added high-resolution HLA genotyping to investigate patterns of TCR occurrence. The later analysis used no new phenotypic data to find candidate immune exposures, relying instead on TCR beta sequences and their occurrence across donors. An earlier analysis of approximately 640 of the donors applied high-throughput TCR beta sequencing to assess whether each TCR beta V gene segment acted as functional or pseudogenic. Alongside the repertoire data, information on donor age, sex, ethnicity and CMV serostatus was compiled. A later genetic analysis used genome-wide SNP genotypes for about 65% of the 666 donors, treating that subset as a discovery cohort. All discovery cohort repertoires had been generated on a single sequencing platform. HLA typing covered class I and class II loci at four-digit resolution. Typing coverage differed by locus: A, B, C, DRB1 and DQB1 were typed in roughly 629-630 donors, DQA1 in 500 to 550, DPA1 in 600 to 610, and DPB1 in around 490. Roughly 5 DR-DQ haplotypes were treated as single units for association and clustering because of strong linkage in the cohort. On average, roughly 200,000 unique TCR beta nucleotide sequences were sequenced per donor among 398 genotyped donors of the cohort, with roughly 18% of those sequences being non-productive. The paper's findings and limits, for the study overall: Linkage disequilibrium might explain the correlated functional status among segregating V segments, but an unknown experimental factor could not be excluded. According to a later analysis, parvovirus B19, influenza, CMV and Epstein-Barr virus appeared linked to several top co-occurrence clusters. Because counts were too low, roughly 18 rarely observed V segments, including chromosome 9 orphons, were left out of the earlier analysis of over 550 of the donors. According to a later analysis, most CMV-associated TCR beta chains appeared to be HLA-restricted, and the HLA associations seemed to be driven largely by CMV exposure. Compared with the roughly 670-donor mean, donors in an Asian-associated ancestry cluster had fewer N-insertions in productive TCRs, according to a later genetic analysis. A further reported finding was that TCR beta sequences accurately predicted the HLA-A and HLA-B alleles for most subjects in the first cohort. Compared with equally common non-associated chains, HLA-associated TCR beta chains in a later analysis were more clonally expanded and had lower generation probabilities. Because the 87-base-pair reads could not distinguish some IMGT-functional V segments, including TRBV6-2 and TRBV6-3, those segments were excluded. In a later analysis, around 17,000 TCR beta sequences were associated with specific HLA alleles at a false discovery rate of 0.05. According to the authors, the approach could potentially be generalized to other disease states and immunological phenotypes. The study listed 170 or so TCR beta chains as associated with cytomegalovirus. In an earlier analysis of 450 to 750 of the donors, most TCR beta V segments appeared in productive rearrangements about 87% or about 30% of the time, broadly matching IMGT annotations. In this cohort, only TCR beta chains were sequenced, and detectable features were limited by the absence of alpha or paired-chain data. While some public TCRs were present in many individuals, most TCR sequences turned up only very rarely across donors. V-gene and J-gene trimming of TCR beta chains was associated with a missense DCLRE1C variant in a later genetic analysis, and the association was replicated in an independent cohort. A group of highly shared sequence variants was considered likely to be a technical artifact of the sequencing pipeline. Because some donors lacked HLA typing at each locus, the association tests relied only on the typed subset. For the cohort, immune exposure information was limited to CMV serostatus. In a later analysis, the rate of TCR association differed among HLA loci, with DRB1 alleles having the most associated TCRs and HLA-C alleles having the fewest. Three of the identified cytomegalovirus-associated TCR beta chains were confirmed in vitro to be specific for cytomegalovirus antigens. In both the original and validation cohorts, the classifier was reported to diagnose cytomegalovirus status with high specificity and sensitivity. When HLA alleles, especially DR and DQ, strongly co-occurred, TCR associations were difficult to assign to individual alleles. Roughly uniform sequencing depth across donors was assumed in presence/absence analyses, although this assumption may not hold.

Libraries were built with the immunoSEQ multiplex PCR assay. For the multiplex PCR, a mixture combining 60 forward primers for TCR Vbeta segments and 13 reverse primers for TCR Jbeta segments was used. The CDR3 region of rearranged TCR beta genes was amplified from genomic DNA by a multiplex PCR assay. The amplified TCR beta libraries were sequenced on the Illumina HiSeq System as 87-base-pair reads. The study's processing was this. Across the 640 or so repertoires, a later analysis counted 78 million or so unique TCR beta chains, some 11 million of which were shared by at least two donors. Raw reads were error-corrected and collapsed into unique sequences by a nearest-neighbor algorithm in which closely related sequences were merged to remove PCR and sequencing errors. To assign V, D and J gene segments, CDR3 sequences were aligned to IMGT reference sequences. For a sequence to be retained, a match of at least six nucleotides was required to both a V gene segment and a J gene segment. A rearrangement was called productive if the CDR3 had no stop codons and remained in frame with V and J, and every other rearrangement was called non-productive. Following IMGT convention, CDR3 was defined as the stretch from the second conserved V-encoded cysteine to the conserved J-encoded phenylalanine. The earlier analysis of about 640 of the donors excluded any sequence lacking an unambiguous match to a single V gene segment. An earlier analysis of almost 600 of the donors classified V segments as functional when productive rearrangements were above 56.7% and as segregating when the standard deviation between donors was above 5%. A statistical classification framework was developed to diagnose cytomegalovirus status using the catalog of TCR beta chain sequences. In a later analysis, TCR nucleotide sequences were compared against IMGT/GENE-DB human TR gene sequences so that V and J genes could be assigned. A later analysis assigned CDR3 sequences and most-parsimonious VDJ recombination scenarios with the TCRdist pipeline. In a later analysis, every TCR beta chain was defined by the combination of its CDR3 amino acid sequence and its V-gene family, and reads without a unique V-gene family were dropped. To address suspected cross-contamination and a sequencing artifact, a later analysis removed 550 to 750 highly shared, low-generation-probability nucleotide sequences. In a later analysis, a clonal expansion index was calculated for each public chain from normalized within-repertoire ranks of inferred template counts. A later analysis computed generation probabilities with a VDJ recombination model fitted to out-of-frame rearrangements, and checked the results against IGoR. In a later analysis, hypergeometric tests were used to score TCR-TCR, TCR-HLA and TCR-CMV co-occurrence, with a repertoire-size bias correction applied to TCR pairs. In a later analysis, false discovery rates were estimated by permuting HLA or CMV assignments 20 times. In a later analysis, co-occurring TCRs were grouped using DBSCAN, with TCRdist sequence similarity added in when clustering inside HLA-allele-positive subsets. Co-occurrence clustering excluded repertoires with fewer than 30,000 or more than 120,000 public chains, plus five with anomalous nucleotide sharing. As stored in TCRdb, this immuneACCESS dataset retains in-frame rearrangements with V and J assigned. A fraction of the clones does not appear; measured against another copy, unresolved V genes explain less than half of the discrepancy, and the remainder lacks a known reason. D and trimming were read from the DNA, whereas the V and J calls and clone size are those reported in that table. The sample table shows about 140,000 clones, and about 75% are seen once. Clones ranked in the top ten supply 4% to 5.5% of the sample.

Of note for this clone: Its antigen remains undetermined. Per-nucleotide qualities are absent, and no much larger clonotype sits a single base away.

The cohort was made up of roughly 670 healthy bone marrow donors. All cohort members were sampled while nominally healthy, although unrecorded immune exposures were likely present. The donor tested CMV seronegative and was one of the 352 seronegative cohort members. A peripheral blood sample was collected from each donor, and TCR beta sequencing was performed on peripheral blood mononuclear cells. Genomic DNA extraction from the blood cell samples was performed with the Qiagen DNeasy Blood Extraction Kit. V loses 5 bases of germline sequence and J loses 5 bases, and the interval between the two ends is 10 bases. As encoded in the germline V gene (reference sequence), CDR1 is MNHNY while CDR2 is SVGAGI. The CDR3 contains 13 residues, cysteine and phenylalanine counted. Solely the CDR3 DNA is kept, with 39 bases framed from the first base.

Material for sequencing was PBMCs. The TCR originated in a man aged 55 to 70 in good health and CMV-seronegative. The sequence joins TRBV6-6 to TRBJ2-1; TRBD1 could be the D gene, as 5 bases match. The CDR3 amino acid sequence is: CASSPDSDNEQFF. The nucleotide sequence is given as TGTGCCAGCAGTCCCGACAGTGACAATGAGCAGTTCTTC.